One TCR beta chain is described in this entry. How the authors handled the data: By means of reference gene primer amplification, nucleated cell counts were estimated. Only in-frame clones appear in the TCRdb table, and some are missing; sequencing was by immunoSEQ multiplex PCR. From that table come the V and J calls and clone size; the DNA was used to work out D and trimming. The table lists some 58,000 clones, approximately 83% of them singletons. This sample is drawn from a study of blood T cell repertoires in COVID-19. Study details: Sites in the United States, Italy and Spain provided acute and convalescent COVID-19 samples. PBMCs, B-cell-depleted T cells, or T cells provided the cDNA or gDNA that made up the material.

Trimming left V 6 bases short and J 2 bases short, with 14 bases between. CDR1 and CDR2 from the germline V gene are SQVTM and ANQGSEA. This CDR3 has 13 residues. V is TRBV29-1 and J is TRBJ2-7, with D maybe TRBD2 (6 bases). Sequencing used peripheral blood. The TCR originated in a man in his forties or fifties with acute or convalescent COVID-19. CDR3 sequence reads: CSVGGLPTYEQYF. The CDR3 DNA follows: TGCAGCGTGGGAGGACTACCAACCTACGAGCAGTACTTC.